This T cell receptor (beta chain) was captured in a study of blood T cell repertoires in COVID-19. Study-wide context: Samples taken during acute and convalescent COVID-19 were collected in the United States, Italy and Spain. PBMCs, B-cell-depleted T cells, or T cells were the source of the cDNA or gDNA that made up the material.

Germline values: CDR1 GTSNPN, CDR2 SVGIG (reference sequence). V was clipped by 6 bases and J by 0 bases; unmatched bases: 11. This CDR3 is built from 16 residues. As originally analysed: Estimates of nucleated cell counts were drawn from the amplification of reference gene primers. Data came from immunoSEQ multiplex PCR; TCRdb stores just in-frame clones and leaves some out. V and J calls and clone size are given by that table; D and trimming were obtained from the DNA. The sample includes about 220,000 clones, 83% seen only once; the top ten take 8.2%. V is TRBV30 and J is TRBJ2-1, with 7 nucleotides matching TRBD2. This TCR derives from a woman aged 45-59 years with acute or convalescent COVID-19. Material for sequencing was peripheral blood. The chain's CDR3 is CACYSGTTSSYNEQFF. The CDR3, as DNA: TGTGCCTGTTACTCCGGGACTACCAGCTCCTACAATGAGCAGTTCTTC.